The 9 T cell receptor beta chains presented below share a single source sample, sequenced in a study of early T cells in non-severe SARS-CoV-2 infection. TCRdb fed the 5' RACE reads into MiXCR, producing one record per CDR3 protein. The table records some 38,000 distinct CDR3 sequences, approximately 5.3% of them present only once. Sequencing input: whole blood. The receptors stem from an adult who was a healthcare worker with PCR-confirmed SARS-CoV-2 infection or an uninfected control (not recorded which).

This clonotype came up many times. This chain joins TRBV28 and TRBJ2-7; 11 bases agree with TRBD2. With V trimmed by 7 bases and J by 3 bases, 5 bases remained unmatched. Germline loops: CDR1 MDHEN, CDR2 SYDVKM. The CDR3 sequence is 14 residues long. CDR3 nucleotides: TGTGCCAGCACCACAACTAGCGGGAGCTACGAGCAGTACTTC. Its translation is CASTTTSGSYEQYF.

At least ten counts were recorded for this clonotype. The chain is built from TRBV2 and TRBJ2-6, with D perhaps being TRBD1 or TRBD2 (5 bases each). This CDR3 spans 14 amino acids. Trimming took 8 bases from V and 1 from J, leaving 9 bases between them. CDR1 and CDR2 from the germline V gene are SNHLY and FYNNEI. This chain's CDR3 is CASWDPSGANVLTF. CDR3 sequence (DNA): TGTGCCAGCTGGGACCCTTCTGGGGCCAACGTCCTGACTTTC.

This clonotype was recorded many times. V is TRBV15 and J is TRBJ1-5; 8 nucleotides align to TRBD1. Per the germline V gene, CDR1 is LNHNV and CDR2 is YYDKDF (reference sequence). The J segment lost 3 bases and the V segment lost 5 bases, leaving 6 bases of the junction unmatched. The CDR3 runs to 15 residues. The CDR3 loop reads CATSPTGGLNQPQHF. As DNA, the CDR3 is TGTGCCACCAGCCCTACAGGGGGACTCAATCAGCCCCAGCATTTT.

The chain combines TRBV11-2 with TRBJ2-1, with D unresolved. The CDR3 totals 13 residues. Trimming removed 8 bases from V and 7 bases from J, with 15 bases in between. Germline lookup yields CDR1 SGHAT and CDR2 FQNNGV. CDR3 bases: TGTGCCAGCGTCCGGTCTATGGGGAATGAGCAGTTCTTC. The encoded protein is CASVRSMGNEQFF.

As for this clonotype: A much larger clone differs by one base, so this may be a read error. V usage is TRBV6-1 and J usage is TRBJ1-2, with D uncertain. This CDR3 spans 14 amino acids. Germline-derived CDR1 and CDR2 are MNHNS and SASEGT. The CDR3: CARSEANNGYGYTF. In DNA, the CDR3 is TGTGCCAGGAGTGAGGCCAATAACGGCTATGGCTACACCTTC.

Only a few counts were recorded for this clonotype. This chain uses TRBV2 with TRBJ2-3; tentatively, D is TRBD1 (6 bases). Trimming stripped 5 bases from V and 2 bases from J, with 14 bases between. The CDR3 spans 15 residues. Looked up from germline, CDR1 is SNHLY and CDR2 is FYNNEI. CDR3 residues: CASSTQGQITDTQYF. The DNA for the CDR3 is TGTGCCAGCAGTACGCAAGGACAGATCACAGATACGCAGTATTTT.

The gene calls are TRBV20-1 and TRBJ1-1; possibly TRBD1 for D (6 bases). This CDR3 is 14 amino acids long. The ends were cut back, 3 bases at V and 1 base at J, with 12 bases in the middle. Germline V CDR1 and CDR2: DFQATT, SNEGSKA (reference sequence). The CDR3 region is CSASRTARNTEAFF. The CDR3 DNA is TGCAGTGCTAGCCGGACAGCGCGGAACACTGAAGCTTTCTTT.

This clonotype was detected ten times or more. V and J are TRBV7-8 and TRBJ1-2; the match to TRBD1 covers 7 bases. The CDR3 is 12 amino acids. CDR1 and CDR2 (germline): SGHVS, FQNEAQ. The V segment lost 5 bases and the J segment 6 bases; nucleotides outside the gene matches: 3. The CDR3 protein is CASSRGQDGYTF. CDR3 DNA: TGTGCCAGCAGCCGCGGACAGGATGGCTACACCTTC.

This clonotype appeared many times. V and J are TRBV5-1 and TRBJ2-7; 10 nucleotides match TRBD1. Germline values: CDR1 SGHRS, CDR2 YFSETQ. The CDR3 spans 15 residues. The ends lost 1 base at V and 5 bases at J; junction bases unmatched: 6. The CDR3 spells CASSLPAGTGDEQYF. CDR3 bases: TGCGCCAGCAGCTTGCCCGCCGGGACAGGGGACGAGCAGTACTTC.